This entry is about one TCR beta chain. The antigen remains undetermined. This sample was included in a study of T cell responses to AZD1222 COVID-19 vaccine. Study background: Analysis merged second doses at about 4 or about 12 weeks.

Data came from immunoSEQ multiplex PCR; TCRdb stores just in-frame clones and leaves some out. This sample yields about 130,000 clones, of which 80% to 95% are seen a single time; roughly 3.7% belongs to the top ten. Findings and caveats of the study: Donors, mostly white British, included more females; clonal diversity was possibly underestimated. Increased Spike-specific TCR breadth and depth were observed after two AZD1222 doses.

Between the trimmed V and J ends, which lost 6 bases and 6 bases, there was a span of 15 bases. CDR3 length: 14 residues. The germline V gene has CDR1 SGHRS and CDR2 YFSETQ. This sample comprised peripheral blood, obtained on day 0 of AZD1222 vaccination. J is TRBJ2-2 and V is TRBV5-1, with D possibly matching TRBD1 (6 bases). This clonotype originated in an adult in good health. The CDR3: CASKPYRVAGELFF. CDR3 bases: TGCGCCAGCAAACCCTACAGGGTCGCCGGGGAGCTGTTTTTT.